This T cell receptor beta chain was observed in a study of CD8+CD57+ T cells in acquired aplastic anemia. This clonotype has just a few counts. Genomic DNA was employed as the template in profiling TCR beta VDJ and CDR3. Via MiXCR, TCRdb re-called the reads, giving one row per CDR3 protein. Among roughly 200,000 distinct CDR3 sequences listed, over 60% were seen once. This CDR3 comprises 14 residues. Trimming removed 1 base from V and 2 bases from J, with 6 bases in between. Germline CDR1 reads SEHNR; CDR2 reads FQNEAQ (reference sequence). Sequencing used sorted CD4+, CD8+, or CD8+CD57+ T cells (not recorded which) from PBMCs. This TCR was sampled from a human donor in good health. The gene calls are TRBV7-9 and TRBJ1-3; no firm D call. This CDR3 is CASSLGATGNTIYF. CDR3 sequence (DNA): TGTGCCAGCAGCTTAGGGGCCACTGGAAACACCATATATTTT.